This is a list of T cell receptor beta chains from one sample in a study of OX40 agonist ivuxolimab in advanced cancers. The repertoire was sequenced with immunoSEQ multiplex PCR; TCRdb's copy has only in-frame clones and lacks some. The sample has around 100,000 clones, 95% to 96% seen once. The specimen was CD4+ or CD8+ T cells sorted from blood, collected in a trial of the OX40 agonist ivuxolimab. The receptors stem from an adult with an advanced solid tumor such as melanoma, head and neck, liver or kidney cancer. Each CDR3 is given with its conserved first and last residue. Each record gives: V gene, clone size, D gene, J gene, CDR3 DNA, CDR3 protein. A D gene is named only where the DNA matches it firmly. Rows give clone size only sometimes, using once, few, many, or a class for an expanded clone.

TRBV27,.,TRBD2,TRBJ2-7,TGTGCCAGCACCCAGTCGGGGGCGGGAGGCGAGCAGTACTTC,CASTQSGAGGEQYF
TRBV25-1,.,TRBD2,TRBJ2-7,TGTGCCAGCAGTGCGGCTAGCGGGAGGGCCCACGAGCAGTACTTC,CASSAASGRAHEQYF
TRBV4-1,.,.,TRBJ2-7,TGCGCCAGCAGCCAAGATCCCAGGGAGCCTTACGAGCAGTACTTC,CASSQDPREPYEQYF
TRBV5-6,.,.,TRBJ2-3,TGTGCCAGCAGCTTACTTAGCGGCACAGATACGCAGTATTTT,CASSLLSGTDTQYF
TRBV7-8,.,TRBD1,TRBJ1-5,TGTGCCAGCAGCCGAACAGGGGCTCAGCCCCAGCATTTT,CASSRTGAQPQHF
TRBV28,.,.,TRBJ2-5,TGTGCCAGCAGTCTCACCGGACTGGGAGTTGCGGAGACCCAGTACTTC,CASSLTGLGVAETQYF
TRBV19,.,TRBD1,TRBJ2-1,TGTGCCAGTAGTTCGGGACAGGGGTTTGGCGGATACAGTGAGCAGTTCTTC,CASSSGQGFGGYSEQFF
TRBV18,.,TRBD1,TRBJ2-5,TGTGCCAGCTCACTCGGGACAGACCATCAAGAGACCCAGTACTTC,CASSLGTDHQETQYF
TRBV7-9,.,TRBD2,TRBJ2-2,TGTGCCAGCAGCTTAGCGGAAGGACTAGTTAAGAACACCGGGGAGCTGTTTTTT,CASSLAEGLVKNTGELFF
TRBV7-9,few,.,TRBJ2-5,TGTGCCAGCAGCTTTGGGGAGACCCAGTACTTC,CASSFGETQYF
TRBV9,.,TRBD1,TRBJ1-3,TGTGCCAGCAGCGTAGGGGCAGGGGGCGCTCGGTACTCTGGAAACACCATATATTTT,CASSVGAGGARYSGNTIYF
TRBV11-2,.,TRBD1,TRBJ2-1,TGTGCCAGCGAGGGGGCAGGGCAGTACAATGAGCAGTTCTTC,CASEGAGQYNEQFF
TRBV19,few,.,TRBJ2-1,TGTGCCAGTAGTATAGGCTCAATGTACAATGAGCAGTTCTTC,CASSIGSMYNEQFF
TRBV28,.,TRBD1,TRBJ2-5,TGTGCCAGCAGTTTAAGTGCCGTAGAACAGGGGGCAGGAGAGACCCAGTACTTC,CASSLSAVEQGAGETQYF
TRBV28,.,.,TRBJ2-3,TGTGCCAGCGGTGAAGGAGATACGCAGTATTTT,CASGEGDTQYF
TRBV7-2,.,TRBD1,TRBJ1-2,TGTGCCAGCAGCTCCGGACAGGACCTCTCGGGCTACACCTTC,CASSSGQDLSGYTF
TRBV28,.,TRBD1,TRBJ1-1,TGTGCCAGTAACAGGGGGCCGAACACTGAAGCTTTCTTT,CASNRGPNTEAFF
TRBV7-6,once,.,TRBJ2-1,TGTGCCAGCAGCTTAGTTGAGGACTTCAATGAGCAGTTCTTC,CASSLVEDFNEQFF
TRBV9,.,.,TRBJ2-2,TGTGCCAGCAGCCCCCGTGGGACGAGCCCCCCCGGGGAGCTGTTTTTT,CASSPRGTSPPGELFF
TRBV7-9,.,.,TRBJ2-2,TGTGCCAGCAGCCCCCCCGACACCGGGGAGCTGTTTTTT,CASSPPDTGELFF
TRBV7-2,.,.,TRBJ2-2,TGTGCCAGCAGCTTAGAACCAGTGAACACCGGGGAGCTGTTTTTT,CASSLEPVNTGELFF
TRBV7-3,.,TRBD1,TRBJ2-7,TGTGCCAGCAGCTTTGCTCCCCGTACACAGGGGTTGGTTGCCAGGTACGAGCAGTACTTC,CASSFAPRTQGLVARYEQYF
TRBV5-4,.,.,TRBJ1-5,TGTGCCAGCAGCTTGGGTCCCAATCAGCCCCAGCATTTT,CASSLGPNQPQHF
TRBV19,.,TRBD1,TRBJ2-7,TGTGCCAGTAGTATAGATGACAGGGGGCTGATGAACGAGCAGTACTTC,CASSIDDRGLMNEQYF
TRBV2,.,.,TRBJ2-7,TGTGCCAGCCTTGGTGGACAGACCGAGCAGTACTTC,CASLGGQTEQYF
TRBV11-3,.,.,TRBJ2-2,TGTGCCAGCAGCTTCCTCGGGGAGCTGTTTTTT,CASSFLGELFF
TRBV4-3,.,.,TRBJ2-2,TGCGCCAGCAGCCAAGATCCGGGAAACACCGGGGAGCTGTTTTTT,CASSQDPGNTGELFF
TRBV7-9,.,.,TRBJ2-7,TGTGCCAGCAGCTTAGGGCGGGGAGAGCAGTACTTC,CASSLGRGEQYF
TRBV9,.,.,TRBJ1-1,TGTGCCAGCAGCGTAGGAGGGGATACTGAAGCTTTCTTT,CASSVGGDTEAFF
TRBV10-1,once,.,TRBJ2-3,TGCGCCAGCAGTGAGGGGGCCAGCGCAGATACGCAGTATTTT,CASSEGASADTQYF
TRBV7-7,.,.,TRBJ2-5,TGTGCCAGCAGCGCTGTTAGGGGGGAGACCCAGTACTTC,CASSAVRGETQYF
TRBV13,.,.,TRBJ1-1,TGTGCCAGCAGCTTGGGGGCGGGGACTGAAGCTTTCTTT,CASSLGAGTEAFF
TRBV15,.,TRBD2,TRBJ2-3,TGTGCCACCAGCAATAATCGGGAGGACCCCACAGATACGCAGTATTTT,CATSNNREDPTDTQYF
TRBV5-6,.,.,TRBJ1-4,TGTGCCAGCAGCCTGGGAAGTTCAGAGGCTAATGAAAAACTGTTTTTT,CASSLGSSEANEKLFF
TRBV13,.,TRBD1,TRBJ2-5,TGTGCCAGCAGTTACGGACAGGGGGCGCGGGAGACCCAGTACTTC,CASSYGQGARETQYF
TRBV2,.,.,TRBJ2-1,TGTGCCAGCAATGGTTCTCCGAACAATGAGCAGTTCTTC,CASNGSPNNEQFF
TRBV27,.,.,TRBJ1-2,TGTGCCAGCAGGGTGGACACCACCTCCTATGGCTACACCTTC,CASRVDTTSYGYTF
TRBV11-2,.,.,TRBJ1-1,TGTGCCAGCAGCGACCGGACAGCCTATTTGAACACTGAAGCTTTCTTT,CASSDRTAYLNTEAFF
TRBV6-5,.,TRBD1,TRBJ2-1,TGTGCCAGCAGTTTTTCCGGGACAGGGGTGTACAATGAGCAGTTCTTC,CASSFSGTGVYNEQFF
TRBV20-1,.,.,TRBJ1-1,TGCAGTGCGAGATATACTGAAGCTTTCTTT,CSARYTEAFF
TRBV7-3,.,.,TRBJ2-3,TGTGCCAGCAGCTTAAATGGGCATCTCAGCCCAGATACGCAGTATTTT,CASSLNGHLSPDTQYF
TRBV14,.,.,TRBJ2-7,TGTGCCAGCAGCCAGGAGGGGGGACACAGCTCCTCCTACGAGCAGTACTTC,CASSQEGGHSSSYEQYF
TRBV6-5,.,TRBD1,TRBJ1-5,TGTGCCAGCCAGGGACAGACCTATAGCAATCAGCCCCAGCATTTT,CASQGQTYSNQPQHF
TRBV13,once,.,TRBJ1-1,TGTGCCAGCAGCCCCGGGAACACTGAAGCTTTCTTT,CASSPGNTEAFF
TRBV5-8,.,.,TRBJ2-1,TGTGCCAGCAGCTTGTCAAGCTCCTACAATGAGCAGTTCTTC,CASSLSSSYNEQFF
TRBV29-1,.,TRBD1,TRBJ1-1,TGCAGCGCCTACCTATGGACAGGGGAGGAGGCTTTCTTT,CSAYLWTGEEAFF
TRBV27,.,.,TRBJ2-7,TGTGCCAGCGGTCAAGGGCCCCTCTACGAGCAGTACTTC,CASGQGPLYEQYF